These T cell receptor beta chains were read from a single sample in a study of T cells in Graves' hyperthyroidism and ophthalmopathy. TCRdb reanalysed the multiplex PCR reads using MiXCR and keeps one entry per CDR3 protein. The data hold hundreds of thousands of distinct CDR3 sequences, with roughly 14% observed a single time. The sample was blood. The receptors originated from a woman in her thirties or forties with Graves' ophthalmopathy. The CDR3 runs from the conserved cysteine through the conserved F or W. The order of the fields is D gene, clone size, J gene, V gene, CDR3 protein, CDR3 DNA. D genes are given only for firm matches. Size tells how often a clone was seen (once, few, many) or the class of an expanded clone, and some rows leave it out.

d_gene: -
abundance: many
j_gene: TRBJ2-7
v_gene: TRBV20-1
CDR3aa: CSVPATYEQYF
CDR3nt: TGCAGTGTTCCAGCGACCTACGAGCAGTACTTC

d_gene: TRBD2
abundance: once
j_gene: TRBJ2-7
v_gene: TRBV20-1
CDR3aa: CSARDIGLAGDEQYF
CDR3nt: TGCAGTGCTAGAGATATTGGACTAGCGGGAGACGAGCAGTACTTC

d_gene: TRBD1
abundance: many
j_gene: TRBJ2-5
v_gene: TRBV7-2
CDR3aa: CASSFAGTGQETQYF
CDR3nt: TGTGCCAGCAGCTTTGCCGGGACAGGGCAAGAGACCCAGTACTTC

d_gene: -
abundance: many
j_gene: TRBJ2-7
v_gene: TRBV28
CDR3aa: CASSPGTAEGSYEQYF
CDR3nt: TGTGCCAGCAGTCCCGGGACCGCGGAGGGCTCCTACGAGCAGTACTTC

d_gene: -
abundance: many
j_gene: TRBJ2-7
v_gene: TRBV29-1
CDR3aa: CSVESDTHYEQYF
CDR3nt: TGCAGCGTTGAATCGGACACCCACTACGAGCAGTACTTC

d_gene: -
abundance: -
j_gene: TRBJ1-1
v_gene: TRBV29-1
CDR3aa: CSGKSIEAFF
CDR3nt: TGCAGCGGGAAGTCAATTGAAGCTTTCTTT

d_gene: TRBD1
abundance: -
j_gene: TRBJ1-6
v_gene: TRBV28
CDR3aa: CASSPGQDTTPLHF
CDR3nt: TGTGCCAGCAGTCCGGGACAGGACACTACACCCCTCCACTTT

d_gene: -
abundance: many
j_gene: TRBJ1-1
v_gene: TRBV29-1
CDR3aa: CSATGQAGAFF
CDR3nt: TGCAGCGCTACAGGGCAGGCGGGAGCTTTCTTT

d_gene: TRBD1
abundance: few
j_gene: TRBJ2-4
v_gene: TRBV6-5
CDR3aa: CASSYSETSAGTGKNIQYF
CDR3nt: TGTGCCAGCAGTTACTCAGAGACTTCGGCCGGGACAGGGAAAAACATTCAGTACTTC

d_gene: TRBD2
abundance: few
j_gene: TRBJ2-2
v_gene: TRBV4-2
CDR3aa: CASSQVPHSGGGTGELFF
CDR3nt: TGTGCCAGCAGCCAAGTCCCCCATTCGGGAGGAGGCACCGGGGAGCTGTTTTTT

d_gene: TRBD1
abundance: many
j_gene: TRBJ2-5
v_gene: TRBV19
CDR3aa: CASSGTGEETQYF
CDR3nt: TGTGCCAGCAGTGGTACAGGGGAGGAGACCCAGTACTTC

d_gene: TRBD1
abundance: many
j_gene: TRBJ1-3
v_gene: TRBV28
CDR3aa: CASSFPGQGGNTIYF
CDR3nt: TGTGCCAGCAGTTTCCCGGGACAGGGTGGAAACACCATATATTTT

d_gene: -
abundance: many
j_gene: TRBJ2-1
v_gene: TRBV28
CDR3aa: CASKSSETFSYNEQFF
CDR3nt: TGTGCCAGCAAGTCTAGCGAAACGTTCTCCTACAATGAGCAGTTCTTC

d_gene: TRBD1
abundance: many
j_gene: TRBJ2-5
v_gene: TRBV28
CDR3aa: CASSPDRGRGRETQYF
CDR3nt: TGTGCCAGCAGTCCGGACAGGGGGCGCGGGAGAGAGACCCAGTACTTC

d_gene: -
abundance: -
j_gene: TRBJ2-7
v_gene: TRBV25-1
CDR3aa: CASKITGEQYF
CDR3nt: TGTGCCAGCAAGATAACCGGCGAGCAGTACTTC

d_gene: -
abundance: -
j_gene: TRBJ1-5
v_gene: TRBV7-2
CDR3aa: CASTGRRTVYPKYSNQPQHF
CDR3nt: TGTGCCAGCACGGGGAGGCGGACAGTATATCCGAAGTATAGCAATCAGCCCCAGCATTTT

d_gene: -
abundance: -
j_gene: TRBJ2-7
v_gene: TRBV11-2
CDR3aa: CASSPPQGPRRQNEQYF
CDR3nt: TGTGCCAGCAGCCCTCCCCAGGGACCGCGTAGGCAAAACGAGCAGTACTTC

d_gene: -
abundance: few
j_gene: TRBJ1-1
v_gene: TRBV19
CDR3aa: CASSIWGQGTEAFF
CDR3nt: TGTGCCAGTAGTATTTGGGGACAAGGCACTGAAGCTTTCTTT

d_gene: -
abundance: many
j_gene: TRBJ2-5
v_gene: TRBV12-3/TRBV12-4
CDR3aa: CASSLNQGETQYF
CDR3nt: TGTGCCAGCAGTTTGAATCAGGGGGAGACCCAGTACTTC

d_gene: TRBD2
abundance: many
j_gene: TRBJ2-7
v_gene: TRBV28
CDR3aa: CASRTSGAGEQYF
CDR3nt: TGTGCCAGCAGGACTAGCGGGGCAGGAGAGCAGTACTTC

d_gene: -
abundance: many
j_gene: TRBJ2-7
v_gene: TRBV10-3
CDR3aa: CAISESRATYEQCF
CDR3nt: TGTGCCATCAGTGAGTCCAGGGCCACCTACGAGCAGTGCTTC

d_gene: -
abundance: many
j_gene: TRBJ2-5
v_gene: TRBV12-3/TRBV12-4
CDR3aa: CASSLVGSRQTQYF
CDR3nt: TGTGCCAGCAGTTTGGTGGGCAGTAGGCAGACCCAGTACTTC

d_gene: -
abundance: many
j_gene: TRBJ2-7
v_gene: TRBV29-1
CDR3aa: CSVDPPPRNYYEQYF
CDR3nt: TGCAGCGTTGACCCCCCACCTAGAAACTACTACGAGCAGTACTTC

d_gene: -
abundance: many
j_gene: TRBJ2-5
v_gene: TRBV12-3/TRBV12-4
CDR3aa: CASREQGRETQYF
CDR3nt: TGTGCCAGCAGGGAGCAGGGGAGAGAGACCCAGTACTTC

d_gene: -
abundance: -
j_gene: TRBJ1-1
v_gene: TRBV7-9
CDR3aa: CASSPGIGTLGAFF
CDR3nt: TGTGCCAGCAGCCCCGGGATAGGGACTCTCGGAGCTTTCTTT

d_gene: -
abundance: many
j_gene: TRBJ2-5
v_gene: TRBV7-2
CDR3aa: CASSPAWGRETQYF
CDR3nt: TGTGCCAGCAGCCCCGCCTGGGGCCGGGAGACCCAGTACTTC

d_gene: -
abundance: few
j_gene: TRBJ2-2
v_gene: TRBV30
CDR3aa: CACNRNTGELFF
CDR3nt: TGTGCCTGCAACAGGAACACCGGGGAGCTGTTTTTT

d_gene: -
abundance: -
j_gene: TRBJ2-2
v_gene: TRBV6-1
CDR3aa: CASSGFEGGELFF
CDR3nt: TGTGCCAGCAGTGGCTTTGAGGGCGGGGAGCTGTTTTTT

d_gene: -
abundance: many
j_gene: TRBJ2-7
v_gene: TRBV28
CDR3aa: CASSLIGYEQYF
CDR3nt: TGTGCCAGCAGTTTAATTGGGTACGAGCAGTACTTC

d_gene: -
abundance: many
j_gene: TRBJ2-7
v_gene: TRBV12-3/TRBV12-4
CDR3aa: CASSPRQLVYEQYF
CDR3nt: TGTGCCAGCAGTCCTAGACAGCTAGTCTACGAGCAGTACTTC

d_gene: -
abundance: many
j_gene: TRBJ1-1
v_gene: TRBV12-5
CDR3aa: CASGSLGVDEAFF
CDR3nt: TGTGCTAGTGGCTCATTGGGGGTGGATGAAGCTTTCTTT

d_gene: -
abundance: many
j_gene: TRBJ1-2
v_gene: TRBV20-1
CDR3aa: CSATGYGYTF
CDR3nt: TGCAGTGCTACAGGCTATGGCTACACCTTC

d_gene: -
abundance: many
j_gene: TRBJ1-1
v_gene: TRBV19
CDR3aa: CASADRINTEAFF
CDR3nt: TGTGCCAGTGCCGACAGGATCAACACTGAAGCTTTCTTT

d_gene: -
abundance: many
j_gene: TRBJ2-5
v_gene: TRBV2
CDR3aa: CASKRGRTQETQYF
CDR3nt: TGTGCCAGCAAAAGGGGACGGACCCAAGAGACCCAGTACTTC

d_gene: -
abundance: -
j_gene: TRBJ2-2
v_gene: TRBV28
CDR3aa: CASSTGIPATGELFF
CDR3nt: TGTGCCAGCAGTACAGGGATCCCTGCCACCGGGGAGCTGTTTTTT

d_gene: -
abundance: few
j_gene: TRBJ2-6
v_gene: TRBV4-1
CDR3aa: CASSQGQSSGASVLTF
CDR3nt: TGCGCCAGCAGCCAAGGACAGAGCTCTGGGGCCAGCGTCCTGACTTTC

d_gene: TRBD1
abundance: -
j_gene: TRBJ1-2
v_gene: TRBV28
CDR3aa: CASSSPSSGTGQGYTF
CDR3nt: TGTGCCAGCAGTTCCCCCTCATCAGGGACAGGACAGGGCTACACCTTC

d_gene: TRBD1
abundance: few
j_gene: TRBJ2-7
v_gene: TRBV6-1
CDR3aa: CASRAGTGAQFAYEQYF
CDR3nt: TGTGCCAGCAGAGCCGGGACAGGGGCTCAATTCGCCTACGAGCAGTACTTC

d_gene: -
abundance: many
j_gene: TRBJ1-5
v_gene: TRBV28
CDR3aa: CASRKTEYSNQPQHF
CDR3nt: TGTGCCAGCAGGAAAACAGAGTATAGCAATCAGCCCCAGCATTTT

d_gene: -
abundance: many
j_gene: TRBJ1-5
v_gene: TRBV7-9
CDR3aa: CASSSPNQPQHF
CDR3nt: TGTGCCAGCAGCTCTCCTAATCAGCCCCAGCATTTT

d_gene: TRBD1
abundance: many
j_gene: TRBJ1-2
v_gene: TRBV19
CDR3aa: CASSIQGEWGYTF
CDR3nt: TGTGCCAGTAGTATTCAGGGGGAATGGGGCTACACCTTC

d_gene: -
abundance: many
j_gene: TRBJ2-7
v_gene: TRBV6-1
CDR3aa: CASGGEHEQYF
CDR3nt: TGTGCCAGCGGGGGCGAGCACGAGCAGTACTTC

d_gene: -
abundance: -
j_gene: TRBJ1-1
v_gene: TRBV5-1
CDR3aa: CASSSDAGTEAFF
CDR3nt: TGCGCCAGCAGCTCTGACGCGGGCACTGAAGCTTTCTTT

d_gene: -
abundance: many
j_gene: TRBJ2-7
v_gene: TRBV12-3/TRBV12-4
CDR3aa: CASSLYIYYEQYF
CDR3nt: TGTGCCAGCAGTTTATATATTTACTACGAGCAGTACTTC

d_gene: TRBD1
abundance: many
j_gene: TRBJ2-6
v_gene: TRBV30
CDR3aa: CAFGTGGQSGANVLTF
CDR3nt: TGTGCCTTTGGGACAGGGGGCCAGTCTGGGGCCAACGTCCTGACTTTC

d_gene: TRBD2
abundance: few
j_gene: TRBJ2-4
v_gene: TRBV2
CDR3aa: CASNPPGLAGEGGKNIQYF
CDR3nt: TGTGCCAGCAATCCCCCCGGACTAGCGGGAGAGGGAGGCAAAAACATTCAGTACTTC

d_gene: -
abundance: many
j_gene: TRBJ1-5
v_gene: TRBV19
CDR3aa: CASSMINSNQPQHF
CDR3nt: TGTGCCAGTAGTATGATCAACAGCAATCAGCCCCAGCATTTT

d_gene: -
abundance: few
j_gene: TRBJ1-1
v_gene: TRBV2
CDR3aa: CASILGRANTEAFF
CDR3nt: TGTGCCAGCATACTTGGACGGGCGAACACTGAAGCTTTCTTT

d_gene: -
abundance: many
j_gene: TRBJ2-7
v_gene: TRBV25-1
CDR3aa: CASSDTGTDPYEQYF
CDR3nt: TGTGCCAGCAGTGACACAGGGACCGACCCCTACGAGCAGTACTTC

d_gene: TRBD1
abundance: many
j_gene: TRBJ1-1
v_gene: TRBV20-1
CDR3aa: CSARGQALREAFF
CDR3nt: TGCAGTGCCAGGGGACAGGCTCTAAGGGAAGCTTTCTTT

d_gene: -
abundance: few
j_gene: TRBJ2-5
v_gene: TRBV6-2/TRBV6-3
CDR3aa: CASSTGTVLTTQYF
CDR3nt: TGTGCCAGCAGTACGGGGACGGTGCTTACTACCCAGTACTTC

d_gene: TRBD1
abundance: many
j_gene: TRBJ2-7
v_gene: TRBV20-1
CDR3aa: CSARDPGQHPYEQYF
CDR3nt: TGCAGTGCTAGAGATCCGGGACAGCACCCCTACGAGCAGTACTTC

d_gene: -
abundance: -
j_gene: TRBJ2-2
v_gene: TRBV3-1
CDR3aa: CASSYGQTNTGELFF
CDR3nt: TGTGCCAGCAGCTACGGACAGACGAACACCGGGGAGCTGTTTTTT

d_gene: -
abundance: few
j_gene: TRBJ1-4
v_gene: TRBV20-1
CDR3aa: CSARVAGVNEKLFF
CDR3nt: TGCAGTGCTAGAGTGGCTGGGGTTAATGAAAAACTGTTTTTT

d_gene: -
abundance: many
j_gene: TRBJ2-5
v_gene: TRBV6-5
CDR3aa: CASSYISGIQETQYF
CDR3nt: TGTGCCAGCAGTTACATTTCGGGCATCCAAGAGACCCAGTACTTC